The 20 T cell receptor beta chains below all came from one sample that was sequenced in a study of T cell clonality in common variable immunodeficiency. Study-wide results and limits: Fewer deletions and N-nucleotide insertions were reportedly seen in common variable immunodeficiency TCR beta sequences.

No antigen is known for these receptors. Assay used: immunoSEQ multiplex PCR; TCRdb lists only in-frame clones, some missing. In total the sample includes about 33,000 clones, none of them seen once. The sequenced sample was peripheral blood mononuclear cells. The receptors come from a human donor with common variable immunodeficiency.

Many counts were recorded for this clone. The read falls 3 residues short of the CDR3 end, and the missing part is taken from the germline J gene. J is TRBJ2-7 and V is TRBV5-1; tentative D call: TRBD1 (6 bases). CDR1 and CDR2 from the germline V gene are SGHRS and YFSETQ. With 0 bases removed from V and 0 bases from J, the gap between germline ends came to 7 bases. CDR3 length: 14 amino acids. CDR3 loop: CASSLGDTSYEQYF. The CDR3 DNA, read in part, is TGCGCCAGCAGCTTGGGGGACACCTCCTACGAG.

This clone occurred a few times. The CDR3 end falls 3 residues outside the read, so it is completed with the germline J gene. This rearrangement joins TRBV6-7 to TRBJ1-4; D may be TRBD1 (6 bases). TRBV6-7 is treated as an ORF (open reading frame) with a function not yet certain. Trimming cost V 5 bases and J 4 bases, with 14 bases left between them. This CDR3 is built from 15 residues. CDR3 protein: CASSPKTGNNEKLFF. The DNA read from the CDR3 is TGTGCCAGCAGTCCTAAGACAGGAAATAATGAAAAA.

There are many counts of this clone. The sequenced part of the CDR3 DNA is TGCAGTGCTCCCTCCATACAGGGGGCTACGGGGGGCGCTTACAATGAG. This sequence encodes CSAPSIQGATGGAYNE. Given in full, the CDR3 is CSAPSIQGATGGAYNEQFF. The rearrangement joins TRBV20-1 to TRBJ2-1; 9 nucleotides match TRBD1. The CDR3 extends 3 residues past the end of the read, so its final part is completed from the germline J gene. V was clipped by 5 bases and J by 4 bases; unmatched bases: 21. Germline V gene sequence: CDR1 DFQATT, CDR2 SNEGSKA (reference sequence). This CDR3 region has 19 residues.

Worth noting for this clone: The read terminates 3 residues ahead of where the CDR3 ends, so the germline J gene completes it. V is TRBV7-9 and J is TRBJ1-2; D remains ambiguous. The germline V and J ends were trimmed by 1 base and 5 bases, with 11 bases remaining between them. The CDR3 loop spans 14 amino acids. Germline V gene sequence: CDR1 SEHNR, CDR2 FQNEAQ (reference sequence). The part of the CDR3 DNA that was read is TGTGCCAGCAGCTTAGTCAGAGGACTTTATGGC. It is translated as CASSLVRGLYG. The full-length CDR3 reads as CASSLVRGLYGYTF.

This clone has more than one count but fewer than ten. The missing CDR3 end, 3 residues past where the read stops, is filled in from the germline J gene. The chain is built from TRBV2 and TRBJ2-7; 9 nucleotides agree with TRBD1. The CDR3 consists of 14 residues. V lost 5 bases and J lost 4; bases outside the gene matches: 6. Per germline, CDR1 SNHLY and CDR2 FYNNEI. The CDR3 sequence: CASSLQGAEYEQYF. The part of the CDR3 DNA that was read is TGTGCCAGCAGTCTACAGGGGGCGGAATACGAG.

On this clone: With the read ending 3 residues before the CDR3 end, the germline J gene is used to fill in that end. The J gene is TRBJ1-1, the V gene TRBV7-9; D gene ambiguous. The germline V and J ends were trimmed by 2 bases and 5 bases, with 9 bases remaining between them. From germline, CDR1 is SEHNR and CDR2 FQNEAQ (reference sequence). The CDR3 extends over 13 amino acids. The CDR3: CASSLTAGTEAFF. CDR3 DNA, as far as it was read: TGTGCCAGCAGCTTAACTGCAGGAACTGAA.

Comment on this clone: The read terminates 3 residues ahead of where the CDR3 ends, so the germline J gene completes it. This chain links TRBV11-3 with TRBJ2-3; TRBD2 aligns across 8 bases. CDR1 is SGHNT and CDR2 is YENEEA in the germline V gene. CDR3 length: 14 residues. V shed 4 bases and J 3 bases; nucleotides not matched to a gene: 3. The CDR3 DNA, read in part, is TGTGCCAGCAGCTCAGGACTAGCAACAGATACG. Protein: CASSSGLATDT. The full CDR3 protein reads CASSSGLATDTQYF.

Concerning this clone: The sequenced fragment ends 3 residues before the CDR3 boundary, so the rest is inferred from the germline J gene. The chain uses TRBV19 and TRBJ1-6, with a tentative D call TRBD1 (5 bases). The V and J ends lost 7 bases and 6 bases respectively, with 16 bases between them. CDR3 size: 15 residues. CDR1 and CDR2 from the germline V gene are LNHDA and SQIVND (reference sequence). CDR3 DNA (partial): TGTGCCAGTACGGTGCAGCCGGGGGGTAATTCACCC. Amino acid sequence: CASTVQPGGNSP. The whole CDR3 region reads CASTVQPGGNSPLHF.

A few counts support this clone. The read ends 3 residues shy of where the CDR3 ends; the end is completed using the germline J gene. The chain uses TRBV6-1 and TRBJ1-2; D might be TRBD1 (6 bases). The CDR3 extends over 15 amino acids. V gave up 1 base and J gave up 6 bases, with 15 bases separating them. CDR1 is MNHNS, CDR2 SASEGT, per germline. This chain's CDR3 is CASSEGLGAQNGYTF. Incomplete CDR3 DNA: TGTGCCAGCAGTGAAGGGCTGGGGGCGCAAAATGGC.

A few counts support this clone. The observed sequence ends 3 residues before the CDR3 terminus, with the missing tail filled in from the germline J gene. The chain has TRBV7-9 and TRBJ2-1; D is possibly TRBD1 (6 bases). Trimming pared 3 bases from V and 7 bases from J, leaving 7 bases between. The germline CDR1 and CDR2 sequences are SEHNR and FQNEAQ (reference sequence). This CDR3 comprises 12 residues. The CDR3 region is CASSFDRNEQFF. The covered CDR3 bases are TGTGCCAGCAGCTTCGACAGGAATGAG.

This clone was detected a few times. The CDR3 goes on 3 residues after the read ends, and that part is filled in from the germline J gene. The chain couples TRBV6-1 to TRBJ2-4, with D unresolved. Germline CDR1 MNHNS, CDR2 SASEGT. The CDR3 covers 15 residues. V lost 3 bases to trimming and J lost 2 bases, with 11 bases between them. The CDR3: CASSDRLLTKNIQYF. The covered CDR3 bases are TGTGCCAGCAGTGACAGGCTATTGACCAAAAACATT.

This clone was observed at least ten times. The missing CDR3 end, 3 residues past where the read stops, is filled in from the germline J gene. The rearrangement uses TRBV5-6 and TRBJ1-2; 11 bases align to TRBD1. CDR3 length: 15 residues. Losses at the gene ends were 6 bases for V and 5 bases for J; bases not matched to a gene: 9. The V gene's germline CDR1 is SGHDT and CDR2 YYEEEE. Here the CDR3 reads CASTPRDRGWYGYTF. The sequenced CDR3 bases are TGTGCCAGCACCCCCCGGGACAGGGGGTGGTATGGC. Complete variable domain (other parts from reference TRBV5-6 and TRBJ1-2): DAGVTQSPTHLIKTRGQQVTLRCSPKSGHDTVSWYQQALGQGPQFIFQYYEEEERQRGNFPDRFSGHQFPNYSSELNVNALLLGDSALYLCASTPRDRGWYGYTFGSGTRLTVV.

In this sample, this clone turned up a few times. The DNA ends 3 residues before the CDR3 does, and the rest of the CDR3 is filled in from the germline J gene. V is TRBV6-1 and J is TRBJ1-2; no clear D. The CDR3 loop spans 11 amino acids. Germline lookup yields CDR1 MNHNS and CDR2 SASEGT. The part of the CDR3 DNA that was read is TGTGCCAGCAGTGAAGTACAGGGC. It codes for CASSEVQG. The entire CDR3 reads CASSEVQGYTF.

Many counts were recorded for this clone. Read data end 3 residues before the CDR3 end; the end is taken from the germline J gene. The chain joins TRBV29-1 to TRBJ2-7; 9 bases agree with TRBD1. The CDR3 is made up of 21 amino acids. Losses at the gene ends were 0 bases for V and 5 bases for J; bases not matched to a gene: 26. Germline CDR1 reads SQVTM; CDR2 reads ANQGSEA. CDR3 DNA, as far as it was read: TGCAGCGTTGAAGAAGGGGGCCGATTCCCAGAGGTAAGGGACAGGGCTGACGAG. Its translation: CSVEEGGRFPEVRDRADE. The CDR3 reads in full as CSVEEGGRFPEVRDRADEQYF.

This clone occurred many times. The CDR3 protein is CASSVMTPDNSPLHF. The part of the CDR3 DNA that was read is TGTGCCAGCAGTGTTATGACACCCGATAATTCACCC. The chain recombines TRBV2 with TRBJ1-6; no firm D call. With the read ending 3 residues before the CDR3 end, the germline J gene is used to fill in that end. Germline loops: CDR1 SNHLY, CDR2 FYNNEI. Between the trimmed V and J ends, which lost 4 bases and 5 bases, there was a span of 12 bases. The CDR3 is 15 amino acids.

Of note for this clone: The sequence runs out 3 residues before the end of the CDR3; the remainder is reconstructed from the germline J gene. V is TRBV19 and J is TRBJ2-3; 10 bases match TRBD2. Unmatched junction bases numbered 13, after V lost 1 base and J lost 6 bases. Germline V gene data show CDR1 as LNHDA and CDR2 as SQIVND (reference sequence). The CDR3 runs to 18 residues. The covered CDR3 bases are TGTGCCAGTAGTATAGGTCCCCTTCCTAGCGGGGGAAGGGATACG. Its translation: CASSIGPLPSGGRDT. From start to end, the CDR3 is CASSIGPLPSGGRDTQYF. Drawing the rest from reference TRBV19 and TRBJ2-3, the complete variable domain is DGGITQSPKYLFRKEGQNVTLSCEQNLNHDAMYWYRQDPGQGLRLIYYSQIVNDFQKGDIAEGYSVSREKKESFPLTVTSAQKNPTAFYLCASSIGPLPSGGRDTQYFGPGTRLTVL.

This clone appeared a few times. The read ends 3 residues before the CDR3 terminus; that terminus is restored from the germline J gene. This sequence joins TRBV2 and TRBJ1-5; 7 positions agree with TRBD1. This CDR3 is built from 17 residues. Trimming took 6 bases from V and 0 from J; bases not matched to a gene: 11. The V gene's germline CDR1 is SNHLY and CDR2 FYNNEI. This CDR3 reads CASRARLGTDSNQPQHF. The CDR3 bases that were read are TGTGCCAGCAGGGCCAGGTTAGGGACAGATAGCAATCAGCCC.

To note about this clone: The CDR3 end falls 3 residues outside the read, so it is completed with the germline J gene. The chain joins TRBV2 to TRBJ1-1; D is possibly TRBD1 (5 bases). Trimming left V 4 bases short and J 1 base short, with 13 bases between. This CDR3 has 15 amino acids. Per the germline V gene, CDR1 is SNHLY and CDR2 is FYNNEI. The CDR3 is CASSGREQGNTEAFF. Partial CDR3 DNA: TGTGCCAGCAGTGGCAGGGAGCAAGGGAACACTGAA. Together with reference TRBV2 and TRBJ1-1, the CDR3 gives the full variable domain: EPEVTQTPSHQVTQMGQEVILRCVPISNHLYFYWYRQILGQKVEFLVSFYNNEISEKSEIFDDQFSVERPDGSNFTLKIRSTKLEDSAMYFCASSGREQGNTEAFFGQGTRLTVV.

This clone occurred many times. The read stops 3 residues short of the end of the CDR3; the missing end is completed from the germline J gene. The J gene is TRBJ1-6, the V gene TRBV18, with 7 bases matching TRBD1. CDR1 is KGHSH, CDR2 LQKENI, per germline. The V gene end was trimmed by 4 bases and the J gene end by 7 bases; junction bases not matched to a gene: 4. CDR3 length equals 14 residues. The sequenced part of the CDR3 DNA is TGTGCCAGCTCACAACAGGGGCAAAATTCACCC. Its translation is CASSQQGQNSP. The entire CDR3 sequence reads CASSQQGQNSPLHF. Full variable domain (outside the CDR3, taken from reference TRBV18 and TRBJ1-6): NAGVMQNPRHLVRRRGQEARLRCSPMKGHSHVYWYRQLPEEGLKFMVYLQKENIIDESGMPKERFSAEFPKEGPSILRIQQVVRGDSAAYFCASSQQGQNSPLHFGNGTRLTVT.

This clone occurred many times. The read comes to an end 3 residues before the CDR3 does, leaving the germline J gene to fill in the end. The V call is TRBV20-1, the J call TRBJ2-2, with 7 bases identical to TRBD2. The CDR3 extends over 17 amino acids. V lost 2 bases, J lost 0 bases, and 9 bases stayed unmatched. Germline loops: CDR1 DFQATT, CDR2 SNEGSKA (reference sequence). CDR3 DNA (partial): TGCAGTGCTAGACCCTGGGCTAGCGGTTCGAACACCGGGGAG. Translated, it gives CSARPWASGSNTGE. The CDR3 reads in full as CSARPWASGSNTGELFF.